The 11 T cell receptor beta chains listed next were all sequenced from one sample in a study of shared clonotypes between healthy human individuals. Here immunoSEQ multiplex PCR was the method, and the copy in TCRdb shows in-frame clones only, minus some. The sample holds 550,000 to 600,000 clones; around three quarters are singletons and the top ten take more than 10%. Sequenced sample: PBMCs. These receptors were obtained from a woman between 40 and 55 years old in good health. Some clones in this sample may be carry-over from other donors' samples.

The sample holds many counts of this clone. Other DNA sequences in this sample translate to the same CDR3. The gene calls are TRBV6-5 and TRBJ1-5, with D hard to call. CDR1 MNHEY and CDR2 SVGAGI come from the germline V gene. With 11 bases removed from V and 0 bases from J, the gap between germline ends came to 5 bases. There are 11 residues in the CDR3. CDR3 amino acids: CASGSNQPQHF. In DNA, the CDR3 is TGTGCCTCGGGTAGCAATCAGCCCCAGCATTTT.

The J gene is TRBJ2-7, the V gene TRBV6-1; D remains ambiguous. Per germline, CDR1 MNHNS and CDR2 SASEGT. This CDR3 has 10 amino acids. V lost 5 bases and J lost 7, with 6 bases in between. In nucleotides, the CDR3 is TGTGCCAGCAGTCTGGGGGAGCAGTACTTC. Residues: CASSLGEQYF.

The V gene is TRBV7-3, the J gene TRBJ2-3; tentative D call: TRBD1 (5 bases). With 5 bases removed from V and 2 bases from J, the gap between germline ends came to 14 bases. The germline V gene has CDR1 SGHTA and CDR2 FQGTGA. There are 15 residues in the CDR3. Here the CDR3 DNA reads TGTGCCAGCAGCCCTATGGGGCAGCCCACAGATACGCAGTATTTT. This gives the protein CASSPMGQPTDTQYF.

This clone was observed a handful of times. V and J are TRBV27 and TRBJ2-5; weak D call: TRBD2 (5 bases). The J call may not be correct, given that the DNA end is closer to TRBJ2-7. The CDR3 is 13 amino acids. CDR1 MNHEY and CDR2 SMNVEV come from the germline V gene (reference sequence). The CDR3 here is CASRGRTGHEQYF. CDR3 bases: TGTGCCAGCAGGGGTAGGACTGGCCACGAGCAGTACTTC.

This clone has only a few counts. The chain is built from TRBV4-1 and TRBJ2-1, with 7 positions matching TRBD2. The CDR3 consists of 19 residues. Germline trimming cut 0 bases from V and 0 bases from J; bases unmatched to any gene: 11. CDR1 is MGHRA, CDR2 YSYEKL, per germline. CDR3 sequence reads: CASSQDQLALTRSYNEQFF. In DNA form, the CDR3 reads TGCGCCAGCAGCCAAGATCAACTAGCGTTAACCCGCTCCTACAATGAGCAGTTCTTC.

Regarding this clone: This sequence is one base from a far larger clone and is likely a read error. The V call is TRBV20-1, the J call TRBJ1-5; D uncertain. The CDR3 runs 11 residues. V was pared by 4 bases and J by 0 bases, with 1 base between. Germline values: CDR1 DFQATT, CDR2 SNEGSKA (reference sequence). CDR3 sequence reads: CSANSNQPQHF. CDR3 nucleotide sequence: TGCAGTGCTAATAGCAATCAGCCCCAGCATTTT.

The genes are TRBV5-6 and TRBJ2-5, with 8 bases fitting TRBD2. The CDR3 is 15 amino acids. Per germline, CDR1 SGHDT and CDR2 YYEEEE. V dropped 0 bases and J dropped 6; count of bases not matched to a gene: 7. CDR3: CASSLVREGGQTQYF. In DNA, the CDR3 is TGTGCCAGCAGCTTGGTTCGGGAGGGCGGGCAGACCCAGTACTTC.

The V call is TRBV28, the J call TRBJ2-3; 10 bases align to TRBD2. Per the germline V gene, CDR1 is MDHEN and CDR2 is SYDVKM. The CDR3 is 15 residues long. V shed 1 base, J shed 6 bases, and the junction held 4 bases outside the gene matches. As DNA, the CDR3 is TGTGCCAGCAGTTTATCTCTAGCGGGAGTGGATACGCAGTATTTT. Its protein product is CASSLSLAGVDTQYF.

J is TRBJ2-7 and V is TRBV19, with D possibly matching TRBD2 (7 bases). Between the trimmed V and J ends, which lost 1 base and 5 bases, there was a span of 9 bases. The CDR3 runs 13 residues. Germline CDR1 and CDR2: LNHDA and SQIVND (reference sequence). CDR3 residues: CASSIGGGDEQYF. The CDR3 region has the DNA TGTGCCAGTAGTATAGGGGGGGGCGACGAGCAGTACTTC.

This clone was seen just once. The chain employs TRBV11-2 and TRBJ1-5, with D tentatively TRBD1 (5 bases). The germline V and J ends were trimmed by 2 bases and 7 bases, with 15 bases remaining between them. The V gene's germline CDR1 is SGHAT and CDR2 FQNNGV. The CDR3 runs to 15 residues. CDR3 sequence: CASSLNGGGGQPQHF. CDR3 coding DNA: TGTGCCAGCAGCTTAAACGGGGGAGGAGGGCAGCCCCAGCATTTT.

The chain links TRBV6-5 to TRBJ2-5; TRBD2 matches 11 bases. The V segment lost 6 bases and the J segment 5 bases; nucleotides outside the gene matches: 5. Germline-derived CDR1 and CDR2 are MNHEY and SVGAGI. CDR3 length: 14 residues. The CDR3 reads CASRRTSGWETQYF. The CDR3 DNA reads as TGTGCCAGCAGACGGACTAGCGGGTGGGAGACCCAGTACTTC.